A selection of T cell receptor beta chains follows, all from one sample in a study of blood T cell repertoires in COVID-19. Generated by immunoSEQ multiplex PCR, the TCRdb table keeps only in-frame clones and is missing some. The sample shows fewer than 300,000 clones, over 75% of them seen only once. Sequencing was performed on peripheral blood. The source is a woman aged 45 to 65 with acute or convalescent COVID-19. Both conserved end residues are part of each CDR3. Fields, in order: J gene, clone size, V gene, D gene, CDR3 protein, CDR3 DNA. A D gene is named only where the DNA matches it firmly. Clone size is shown for a subset of rows, as once, few, many or a class of expanded clone.

TRBJ2-7 - TRBV27 TRBD2 CASSLGTSGRVYEQYF TGTGCCAGCAGTTTAGGGACTAGCGGGAGGGTCTACGAGCAGTACTTC
TRBJ2-1 - TRBV5-1 TRBD1 CASSLGQGNEQFF TGCGCCAGCAGCTTGGGACAGGGCAATGAGCAGTTCTTC
TRBJ2-7 - TRBV2 TRBD2 CASSEAGLAGGPEDF TGTGCCAGCAGTGAAGCAGGACTAGCGGGAGGGCCCGAGGACTTC
TRBJ1-5 - TRBV19 TRBD1 CASSIRTGSYSNQPQHF TGTGCCAGTAGTATCAGGACAGGGTCCTATAGCAATCAGCCCCAGCATTTT
TRBJ1-1 - TRBV5-6 - CASSILSLSGTEAFF TGTGCCAGCAGCATCCTTTCCCTCTCGGGCACTGAAGCTTTCTTT
TRBJ1-2 few TRBV7-3 TRBD1 CATKQGGNYGYTF TGTGCCACTAAACAGGGGGGAAACTATGGCTACACCTTC
TRBJ2-7 - TRBV7-3 TRBD2 CASAYSGGYEQYF TGTGCCAGCGCCTATAGCGGGGGGTACGAGCAGTACTTC
TRBJ2-2 - TRBV28 - CASSLSPTNTGELFF TGTGCCAGCAGTTTAAGCCCGACGAACACCGGGGAGCTGTTTTTT
TRBJ2-1 - TRBV7-6 - CASSRTGQLYNEQFF TGTGCCAGCAGCCGAACAGGGCAGCTCTACAATGAGCAGTTCTTC
TRBJ1-1 - TRBV12-3/TRBV12-4 - CASSLQGNTEAFF TGTGCCAGCAGTTTACAGGGGAATACTGAAGCTTTCTTT
TRBJ2-7 - TRBV6-5 - CASAHDSSSSYEQYF TGTGCCAGCGCCCATGACAGTAGCTCCTCCTACGAGCAGTACTTC
TRBJ1-6 - TRBV2 TRBD1 CASRDRMNSPLHF TGTGCCAGTCGGGACAGGATGAATTCACCCCTCCACTTT
TRBJ2-3 - TRBV24-1 - CATSDQGFTDTQYF TGTGCCACCAGTGATCAGGGTTTCACAGATACGCAGTATTTT
TRBJ1-1 - TRBV6-5 - CASSYSIRNTEAFF TGTGCCAGCAGTTACTCGATCAGGAACACTGAAGCTTTCTTT
TRBJ1-2 - TRBV28 - CASSWRDYGYTF TGTGCCAGCTCTTGGCGGGACTATGGCTACACCTTC
TRBJ2-7 once TRBV13 - CASSIRDNYEQYF TGTGCCAGCAGCATCCGGGACAACTACGAGCAGTACTTC
TRBJ1-4 - TRBV5-8 - CASSLAVNEKLFF TGTGCCAGCAGCTTGGCGGTAAATGAAAAACTGTTTTTT
TRBJ2-2 - TRBV3-1/TRBV3-2 - CASSQVASGELFF TGTGCCAGCAGCCAAGTAGCGTCCGGGGAGCTGTTTTTT
TRBJ2-1 - TRBV11-3 TRBD2 CASSPVGGIRANEQFF TGTGCCAGCAGCCCCGTCGGGGGGATCCGCGCCAATGAGCAGTTCTTC
TRBJ1-5 - TRBV24-1 - CATSDAQGLGNQPQHF TGTGCCACCAGTGACGCACAGGGCTTGGGCAATCAGCCCCAGCATTTT
TRBJ2-3 - TRBV4-1 TRBD2 CASSRRISVAGDPSTDTQYF TGCGCCAGCAGCCGAAGGATATCGGTAGCGGGGGACCCTAGCACAGATACGCAGTATTTT
TRBJ1-4 - TRBV28 TRBD1 CASSSGTGRLVPEKLFF TGTGCCAGCAGCTCCGGGACAGGGAGGTTAGTTCCCGAAAAACTGTTTTTT
TRBJ1-2 - TRBV20-1 - CSARREGYTF TGCAGTGCTAGGCGAGAGGGCTACACCTTC
TRBJ2-3 - TRBV5-1 TRBD2 CASSKIKAGGPTDTQYF TGCGCCAGCAGCAAAATAAAAGCGGGAGGGCCCACAGATACGCAGTATTTT
TRBJ2-3 - TRBV4-3 - CASSQELPAADTQYF TGCGCCAGCAGCCAAGAGCTTCCGGCGGCAGATACGCAGTATTTT
TRBJ2-2 - TRBV21-1 - CASSKDGTSGIYTGELFF TGTGCCAGCAGCAAAGACGGGACTAGCGGAATCTACACCGGGGAGCTGTTTTTT
TRBJ2-3 - TRBV10-3 TRBD2 CAISGVSGTSTDTQYF TGTGCCATCAGTGGGGTTAGCGGGACTAGCACAGATACGCAGTATTTT
TRBJ2-3 - TRBV19 - CASSILQSTDTQYF TGTGCCAGTAGTATCTTGCAGAGCACAGATACGCAGTATTTT
TRBJ2-7 - TRBV11-2 - CASSEWPGAGAVDEQYF TGTGCCAGCAGCGAGTGGCCCGGGGCAGGGGCAGTCGACGAGCAGTACTTC
TRBJ2-1 - TRBV5-1 - CASSSTLELRQFF TGCGCCAGCAGCTCAACCCTGGAGCTACGGCAGTTCTTC
TRBJ2-7 - TRBV7-9 TRBD2 CASSSLAGLPYEQYF TGTGCCAGCAGCTCACTAGCGGGCCTCCCCTACGAGCAGTACTTC
TRBJ2-7 - TRBV19 - CASSKGHPYEQYF TGTGCCAGTAGTAAGGGACACCCCTACGAGCAGTACTTC